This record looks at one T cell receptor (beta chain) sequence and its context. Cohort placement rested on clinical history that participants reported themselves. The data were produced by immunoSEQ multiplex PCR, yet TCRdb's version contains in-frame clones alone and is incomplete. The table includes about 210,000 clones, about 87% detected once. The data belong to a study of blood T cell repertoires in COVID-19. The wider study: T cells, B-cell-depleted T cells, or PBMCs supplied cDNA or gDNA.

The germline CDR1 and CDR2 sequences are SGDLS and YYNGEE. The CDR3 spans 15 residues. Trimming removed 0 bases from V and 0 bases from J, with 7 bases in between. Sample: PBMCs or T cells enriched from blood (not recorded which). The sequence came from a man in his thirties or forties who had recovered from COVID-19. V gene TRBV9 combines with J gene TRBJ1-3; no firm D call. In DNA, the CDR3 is TGTGCCAGCAGCGTAGGACACCTCTCTGGAAACACCATATATTTT. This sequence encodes CASSVGHLSGNTIYF.